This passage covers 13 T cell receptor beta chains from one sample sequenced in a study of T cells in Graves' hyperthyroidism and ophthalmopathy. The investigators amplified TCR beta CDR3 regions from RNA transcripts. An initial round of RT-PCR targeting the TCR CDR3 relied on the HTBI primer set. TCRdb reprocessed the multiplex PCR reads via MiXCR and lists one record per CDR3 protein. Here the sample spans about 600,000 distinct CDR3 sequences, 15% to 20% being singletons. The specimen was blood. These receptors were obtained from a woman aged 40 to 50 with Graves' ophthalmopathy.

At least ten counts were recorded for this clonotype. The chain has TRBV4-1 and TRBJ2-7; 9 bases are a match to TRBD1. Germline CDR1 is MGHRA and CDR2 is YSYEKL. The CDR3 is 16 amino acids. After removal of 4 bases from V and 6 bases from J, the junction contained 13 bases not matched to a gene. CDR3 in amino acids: CASSLLGQGLDSEQYF. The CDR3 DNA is TGCGCCAGCAGCCTTCTGGGACAGGGTCTCGATTCCGAGCAGTACTTC.

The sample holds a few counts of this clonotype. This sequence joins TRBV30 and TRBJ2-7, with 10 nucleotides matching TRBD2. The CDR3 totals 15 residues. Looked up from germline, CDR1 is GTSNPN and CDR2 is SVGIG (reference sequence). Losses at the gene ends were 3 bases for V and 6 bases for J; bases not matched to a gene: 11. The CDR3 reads CAWRNWASGRFEQYF. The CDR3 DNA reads TGTGCCTGGAGGAATTGGGCTAGCGGGAGATTCGAGCAGTACTTC.

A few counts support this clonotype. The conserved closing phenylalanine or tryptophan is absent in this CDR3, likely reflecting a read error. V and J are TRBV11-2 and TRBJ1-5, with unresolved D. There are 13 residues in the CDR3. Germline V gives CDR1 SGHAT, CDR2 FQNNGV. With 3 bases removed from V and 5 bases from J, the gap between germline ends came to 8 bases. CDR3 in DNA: TGTGCCAGCAGCTTCACCAATGATCAGCCCCAGCATCTT. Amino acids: CASSFTNDQPQHL.

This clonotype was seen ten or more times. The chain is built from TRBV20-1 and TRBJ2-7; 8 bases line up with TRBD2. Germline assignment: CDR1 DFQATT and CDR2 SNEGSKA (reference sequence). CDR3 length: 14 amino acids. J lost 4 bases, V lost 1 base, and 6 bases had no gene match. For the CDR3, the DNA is TGCAGTGCTAGAGCTGGCGGGAGGCATTACGAGCAGTACTTC. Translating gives CSARAGGRHYEQYF.

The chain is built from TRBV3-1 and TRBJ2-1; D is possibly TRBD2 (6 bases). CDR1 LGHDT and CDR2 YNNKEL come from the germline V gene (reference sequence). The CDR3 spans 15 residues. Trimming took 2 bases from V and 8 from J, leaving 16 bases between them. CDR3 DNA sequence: TGTGCCAGCAGCCAACTAGCGTCCCAGTGGGATGAGCAGTTCTTC. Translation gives CASSQLASQWDEQFF.

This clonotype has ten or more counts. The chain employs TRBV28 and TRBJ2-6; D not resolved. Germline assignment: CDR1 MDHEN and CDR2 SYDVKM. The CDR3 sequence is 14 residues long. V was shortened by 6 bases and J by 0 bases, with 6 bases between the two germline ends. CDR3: CASRRYSGANVLTF. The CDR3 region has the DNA TGTGCCAGCAGACGCTACTCTGGGGCCAACGTCCTGACTTTC.

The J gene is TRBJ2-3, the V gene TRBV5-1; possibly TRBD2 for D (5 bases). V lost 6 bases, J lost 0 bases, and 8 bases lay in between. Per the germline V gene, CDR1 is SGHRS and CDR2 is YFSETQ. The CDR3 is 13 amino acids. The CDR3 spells CASTSGSTDTQYF. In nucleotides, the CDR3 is TGCGCCAGCACCAGCGGTAGCACAGATACGCAGTATTTT.

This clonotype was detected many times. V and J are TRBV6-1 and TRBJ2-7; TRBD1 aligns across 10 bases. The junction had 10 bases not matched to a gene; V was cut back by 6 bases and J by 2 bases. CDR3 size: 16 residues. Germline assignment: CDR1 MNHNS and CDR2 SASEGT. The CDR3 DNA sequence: TGTGCCAGCAGACCTGACCCCGGGACAGGGGCCTACGAGCAGTACTTC. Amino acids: CASRPDPGTGAYEQYF.

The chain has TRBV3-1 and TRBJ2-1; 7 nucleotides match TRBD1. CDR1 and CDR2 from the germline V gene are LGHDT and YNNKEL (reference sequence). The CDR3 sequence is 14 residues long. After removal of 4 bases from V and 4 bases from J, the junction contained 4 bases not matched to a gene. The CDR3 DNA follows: TGTGCCAGCAGCCCCGAGACAGGGTACAATGAGCAGTTCTTC. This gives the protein CASSPETGYNEQFF.

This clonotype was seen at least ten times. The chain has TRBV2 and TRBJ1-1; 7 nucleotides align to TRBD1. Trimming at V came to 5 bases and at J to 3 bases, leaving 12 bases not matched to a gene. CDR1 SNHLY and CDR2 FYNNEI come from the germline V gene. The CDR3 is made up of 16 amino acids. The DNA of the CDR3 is TGTGCCAGCAGTCCGCGTCTGACAGGGTTCTACACTGAAGCTTTCTTT. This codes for CASSPRLTGFYTEAFF. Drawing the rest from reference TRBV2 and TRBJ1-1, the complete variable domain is EPEVTQTPSHQVTQMGQEVILRCVPISNHLYFYWYRQILGQKVEFLVSFYNNEISEKSEIFDDQFSVERPDGSNFTLKIRSTKLEDSAMYFCASSPRLTGFYTEAFFGQGTRLTVV.

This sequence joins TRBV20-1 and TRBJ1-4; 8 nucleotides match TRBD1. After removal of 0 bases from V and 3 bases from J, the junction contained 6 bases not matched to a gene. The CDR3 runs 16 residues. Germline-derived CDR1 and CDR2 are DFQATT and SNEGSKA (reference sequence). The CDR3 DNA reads TGCAGTGCTAGAGATCCCCGGACAGGGTCTAATGAAAAACTGTTTTTT. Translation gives CSARDPRTGSNEKLFF.

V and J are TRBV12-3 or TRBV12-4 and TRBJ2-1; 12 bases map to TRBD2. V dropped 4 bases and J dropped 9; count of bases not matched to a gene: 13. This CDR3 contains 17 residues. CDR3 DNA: TGTGCCAGCAGTTACACCCCCCCTAGCGGGGGGGGGCGTGAGCAGTTCTTC. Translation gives CASSYTPPSGGGREQFF.

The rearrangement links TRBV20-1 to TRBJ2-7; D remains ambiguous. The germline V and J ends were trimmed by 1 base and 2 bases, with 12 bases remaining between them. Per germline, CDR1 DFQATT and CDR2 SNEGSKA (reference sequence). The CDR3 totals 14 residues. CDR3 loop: CSARVQPGPYEQYF. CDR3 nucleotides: TGCAGTGCTAGAGTACAACCCGGCCCCTACGAGCAGTACTTC.